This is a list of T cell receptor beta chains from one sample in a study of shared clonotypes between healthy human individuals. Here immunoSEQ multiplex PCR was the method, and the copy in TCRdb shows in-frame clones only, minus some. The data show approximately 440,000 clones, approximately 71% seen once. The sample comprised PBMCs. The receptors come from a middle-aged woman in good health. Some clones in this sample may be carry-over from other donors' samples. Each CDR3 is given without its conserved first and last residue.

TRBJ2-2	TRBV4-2	ASSQVSSGSTGELF
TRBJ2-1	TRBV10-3	AISGPAGDEQF
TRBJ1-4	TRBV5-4	ASSLLGRSGSDEKLF
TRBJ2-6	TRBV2	ASSWTGFSSGANVLT
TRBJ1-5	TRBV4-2	VGSQDEGGHQPQH
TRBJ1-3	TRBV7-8	ASSPSRVGTGKGNTIY
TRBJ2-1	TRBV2	ASSGGTGGAYNEQF
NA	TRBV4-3	ASSQGVGSGSYEQY
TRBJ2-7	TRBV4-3	ASSQVRLGSYEQY
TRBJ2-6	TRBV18	ASSPTRSDSGANVLT
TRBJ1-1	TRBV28	ASSLGTEAF
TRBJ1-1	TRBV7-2	ASSFSGDTEAF
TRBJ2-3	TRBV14	ASSQDGGANTDTQY
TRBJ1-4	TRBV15	ATSERQYVRGGKLF
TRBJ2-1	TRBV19	ASSRSGRAAEQF
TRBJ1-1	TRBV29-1	SVSDFGAMNTEAF
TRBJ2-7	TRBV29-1	SVEIAGFEQY
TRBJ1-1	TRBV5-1	ASRYRTGVRTEAF
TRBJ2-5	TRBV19	ASSTGTEATETQY
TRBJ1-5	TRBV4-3	ASSQGTGVGQPQH
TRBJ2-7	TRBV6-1	ASSEVTRPYEQY
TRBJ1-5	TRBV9	ASSVGAGWGNQPQH
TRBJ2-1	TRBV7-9	ASGKGLAGRGEQF
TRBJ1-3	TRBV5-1	ASSFSGTVLGNTIY
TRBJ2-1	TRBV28	ASSPPTVAYLF
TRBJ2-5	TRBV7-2	ASSFGGAEETQY
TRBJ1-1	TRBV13	ASSAYFRYTEAF
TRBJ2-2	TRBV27	ASSYLGSGRAGAGELF
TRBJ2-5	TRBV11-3	ASSLGLQGPGETQY
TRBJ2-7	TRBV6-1	ASSREINYEQY
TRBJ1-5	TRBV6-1	ASSEALASQPQH
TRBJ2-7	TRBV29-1	SVLDSLGYEQY
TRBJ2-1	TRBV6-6	ASSIVDEQF
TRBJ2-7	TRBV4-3	ASSPNPASSYEQY
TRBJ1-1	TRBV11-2	ASSTPGRKNTEAF
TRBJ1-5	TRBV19	ASSLRQVDQPQH
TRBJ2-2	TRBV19	ASSSQDTGELF
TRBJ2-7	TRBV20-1	SARGPLEQY
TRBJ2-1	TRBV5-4	ASSGSSRVNEQF
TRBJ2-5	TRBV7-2	ASSPTGPQETQY
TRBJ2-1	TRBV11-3	ASSLEGTGSWNEQF
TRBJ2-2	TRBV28	ASSPTPGDRINTGELF
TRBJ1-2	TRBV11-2	ASSSGRWGSNYGYT
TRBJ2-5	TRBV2	ASNPGLTETQY
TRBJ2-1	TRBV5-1	ASSLVSSYNEQF
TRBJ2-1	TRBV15	ATSRGSGLAVYNEQF
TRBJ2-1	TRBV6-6	ASSYLAGVYNEQF
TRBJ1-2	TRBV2	ASSEGVVNYGYT